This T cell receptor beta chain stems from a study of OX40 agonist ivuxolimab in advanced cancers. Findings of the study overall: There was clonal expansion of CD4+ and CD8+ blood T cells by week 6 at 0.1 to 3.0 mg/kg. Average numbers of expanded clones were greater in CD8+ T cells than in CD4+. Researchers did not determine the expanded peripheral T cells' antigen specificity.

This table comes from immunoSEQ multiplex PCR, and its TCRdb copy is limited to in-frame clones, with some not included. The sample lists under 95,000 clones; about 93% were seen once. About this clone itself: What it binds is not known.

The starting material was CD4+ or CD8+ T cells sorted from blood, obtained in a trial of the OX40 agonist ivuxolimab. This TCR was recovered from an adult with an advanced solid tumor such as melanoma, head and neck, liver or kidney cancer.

The CDR3 DNA reads TGTGCCACCAGCTATGACAGTACCGATGAAAAACTGTTTTTT. It specifies CATSYDSTDEKLFF. This chain joins TRBV15 and TRBJ1-4; D is perhaps TRBD1 (5 bases). The CDR3 is 14 amino acids. With 5 bases removed from V and 6 bases from J, the gap between germline ends came to 13 bases. Germline CDR1 reads LNHNV; CDR2 reads YYDKDF (reference sequence).